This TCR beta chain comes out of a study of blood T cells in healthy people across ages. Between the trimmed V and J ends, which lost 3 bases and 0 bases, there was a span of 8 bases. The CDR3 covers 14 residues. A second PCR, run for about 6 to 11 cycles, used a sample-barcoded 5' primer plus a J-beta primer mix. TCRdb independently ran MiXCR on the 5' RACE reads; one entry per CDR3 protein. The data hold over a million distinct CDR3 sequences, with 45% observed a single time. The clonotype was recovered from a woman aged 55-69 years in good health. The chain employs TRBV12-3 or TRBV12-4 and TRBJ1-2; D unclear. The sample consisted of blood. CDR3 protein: CASSFGPANYGYTF. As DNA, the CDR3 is TGTGCCAGCAGTTTCGGGCCAGCTAACTATGGCTACACCTTC.